This TCR beta chain originates from a study of blood T cell repertoires in COVID-19. Study at large: COVID-19 samples, acute and convalescent, were from the United States, Italy and Spain. T cells, B-cell-depleted T cells, or PBMCs provided the cDNA or gDNA that served as material.

The germline CDR1 and CDR2 sequences are MGHRA and YSYEKL. This CDR3 spans 16 amino acids. V dropped 3 bases and J dropped 3; count of bases not matched to a gene: 10. In the original analysis: Reference gene primer amplification gave estimated nucleated cell counts. Assay: immunoSEQ multiplex PCR; the TCRdb copy retains only in-frame clones and omits some. V and J calls plus clone size are reproduced from that table; the DNA served to infer D and trimming. Of 350,000 to 450,000 clones listed, about 87% are singletons. The V and J genes are TRBV4-1 and TRBJ1-1; TRBD1 aligns across 7 bases. Sequenced sample: peripheral blood. The TCR sequence derives from a human donor in a cohort sampled during active COVID-19. As DNA, the CDR3 is TGCGCCAGCAGCCAGACTCACAGGGGTTACGACACTGAAGCTTTCTTT. Protein product: CASSQTHRGYDTEAFF.